The sequence of this TCR beta chain was determined in a study of OX40 agonist ivuxolimab in advanced cancers. Overall study: Past anti-PD-1, anti-PD-L1 or anti-CTLA-4 therapy was accepted, and 30% to 50% had received some. Partial response was recorded in three patients: one hepatocellular carcinoma and two cutaneous melanoma cases. Regarding the study as a whole: In the 0.1-3.0 mg/kg groups, partial responders showed among the lowest expansion. Nonresponders, in some cases, also had low normalized T-cell clonal expansion.

Points on this clone: Its antigen is still unknown.

Assay: immunoSEQ multiplex PCR; the TCRdb copy retains only in-frame clones and omits some. The table has 90,000 to 100,000 clones, about 85% seen once. Germline V gene data show CDR1 as MDHEN and CDR2 as SYDVKM. The CDR3 runs 14 residues. V was pared by 6 bases and J by 0 bases, with 9 bases between. Sequenced here: CD4+ or CD8+ T cells sorted from blood, sampled in a trial of the OX40 agonist ivuxolimab. The receptor was isolated from an adult with an advanced solid tumor such as melanoma, head and neck, liver or kidney cancer. The rearrangement uses TRBV28 and TRBJ1-5; possible D gene TRBD1, 5 bases. Here the CDR3 reads CASRSGGSNQPQHF. As DNA, the CDR3 is TGTGCCAGCAGGTCCGGGGGTAGCAATCAGCCCCAGCATTTT. Based on the CDR3 plus reference TRBV28 and TRBJ1-5, the full variable domain is DVKVTQSSRYLVKRTGEKVFLECVQDMDHENMFWYRQDPGLGLRLIYFSYDVKMKEKGDIPEGYSVSREKKERFSLILESASTNQTSMYLCASRSGGSNQPQHFGDGTRLSIL.